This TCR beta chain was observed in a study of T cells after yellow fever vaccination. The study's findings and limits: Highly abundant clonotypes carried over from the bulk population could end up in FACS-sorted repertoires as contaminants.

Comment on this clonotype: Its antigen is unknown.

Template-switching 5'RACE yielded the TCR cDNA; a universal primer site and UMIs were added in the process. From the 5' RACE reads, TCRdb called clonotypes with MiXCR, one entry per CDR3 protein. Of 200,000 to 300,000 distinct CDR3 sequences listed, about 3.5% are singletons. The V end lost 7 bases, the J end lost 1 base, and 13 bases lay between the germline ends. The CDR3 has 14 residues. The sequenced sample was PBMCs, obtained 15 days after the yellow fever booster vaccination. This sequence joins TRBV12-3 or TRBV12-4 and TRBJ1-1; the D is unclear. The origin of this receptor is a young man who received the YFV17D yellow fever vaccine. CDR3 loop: CASTPRAANTEAFF. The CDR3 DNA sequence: TGTGCCAGCACTCCTCGGGCAGCGAACACTGAAGCTTTCTTT.